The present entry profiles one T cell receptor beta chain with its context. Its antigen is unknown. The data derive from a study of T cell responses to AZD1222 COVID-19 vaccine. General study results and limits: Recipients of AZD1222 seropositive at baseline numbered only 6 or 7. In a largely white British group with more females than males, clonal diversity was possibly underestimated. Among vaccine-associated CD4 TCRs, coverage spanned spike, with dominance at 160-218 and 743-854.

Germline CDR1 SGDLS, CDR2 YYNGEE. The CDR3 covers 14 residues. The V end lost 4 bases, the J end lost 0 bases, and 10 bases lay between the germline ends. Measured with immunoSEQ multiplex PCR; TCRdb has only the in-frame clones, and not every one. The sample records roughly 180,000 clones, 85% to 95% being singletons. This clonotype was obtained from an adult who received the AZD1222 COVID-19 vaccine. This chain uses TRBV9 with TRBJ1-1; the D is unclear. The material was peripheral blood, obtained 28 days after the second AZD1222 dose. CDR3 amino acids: CASSQGVVNTEAFF. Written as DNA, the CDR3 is TGTGCCAGCAGCCAAGGAGTCGTGAACACTGAAGCTTTCTTT.